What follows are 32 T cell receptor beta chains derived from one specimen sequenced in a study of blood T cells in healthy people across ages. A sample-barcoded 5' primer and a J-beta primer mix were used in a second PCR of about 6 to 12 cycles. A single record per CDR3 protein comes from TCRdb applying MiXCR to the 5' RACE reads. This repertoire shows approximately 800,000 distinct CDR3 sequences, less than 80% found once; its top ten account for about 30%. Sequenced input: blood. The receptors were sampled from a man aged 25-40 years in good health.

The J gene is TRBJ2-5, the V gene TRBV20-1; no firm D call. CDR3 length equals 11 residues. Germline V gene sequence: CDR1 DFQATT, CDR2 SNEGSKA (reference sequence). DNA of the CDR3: TGCAGGCGAGGAGAGGAGTACGGGCAGTACTTC. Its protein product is CRRGEEYGQYF.

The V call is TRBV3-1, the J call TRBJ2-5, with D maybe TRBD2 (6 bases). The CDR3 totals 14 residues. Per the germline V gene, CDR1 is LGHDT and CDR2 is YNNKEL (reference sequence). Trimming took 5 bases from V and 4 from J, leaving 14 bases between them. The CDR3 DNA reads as TGTGCCAGCAGCTCGGGCGAGGAGGGAGAGACCCAGTACTTC. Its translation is CASSSGEEGETQYF.

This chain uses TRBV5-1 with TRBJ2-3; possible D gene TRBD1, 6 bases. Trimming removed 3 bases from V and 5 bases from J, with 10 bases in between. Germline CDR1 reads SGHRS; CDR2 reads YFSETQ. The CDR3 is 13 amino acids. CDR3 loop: CASSSQDRDTQYF. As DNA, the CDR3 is TGCGCCAGCAGCTCTCAGGACAGAGATACGCAGTATTTT. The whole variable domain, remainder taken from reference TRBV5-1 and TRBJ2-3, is KAGVTQTPRYLIKTRGQQVTLSCSPISGHRSVSWYQQTPGQGLQFLFEYFSETQRNKGNFPGRFSGRQFSNSRSEMNVSTLELGDSALYLCASSSQDRDTQYFGPGTRLTVL.

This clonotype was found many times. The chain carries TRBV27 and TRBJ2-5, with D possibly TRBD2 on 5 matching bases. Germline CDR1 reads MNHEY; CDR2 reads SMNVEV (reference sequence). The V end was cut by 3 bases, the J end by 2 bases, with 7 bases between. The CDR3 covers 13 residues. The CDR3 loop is CASSLREQETQYF. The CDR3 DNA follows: TGTGCCAGCAGTTTGAGGGAACAAGAGACCCAGTACTTC.

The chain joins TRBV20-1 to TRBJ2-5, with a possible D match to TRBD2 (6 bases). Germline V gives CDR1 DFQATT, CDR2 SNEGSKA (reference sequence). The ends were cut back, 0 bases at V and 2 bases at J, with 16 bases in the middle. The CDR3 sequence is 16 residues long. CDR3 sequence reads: CSARDARGSYQETQYF. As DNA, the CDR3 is TGCAGTGCTAGAGATGCCCGGGGGTCTTATCAAGAGACCCAGTACTTC.

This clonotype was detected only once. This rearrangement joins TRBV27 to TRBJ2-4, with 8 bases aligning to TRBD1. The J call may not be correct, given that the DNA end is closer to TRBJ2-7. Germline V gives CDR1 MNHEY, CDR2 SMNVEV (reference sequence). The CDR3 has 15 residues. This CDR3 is CASSYGGQASYEQYF. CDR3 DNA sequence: TGTGCCAGCAGTTACGGGGGACAGGCCTCCTACGAGCAGTACTTC.

The CDR3 DNA reads as TGTGCCATCAGTGCCCCGGGACAGGGGAACACTGAAGCTTTCTTT. Translation: CAISAPGQGNTEAFF. This chain connects TRBV10-3 to TRBJ1-1; 9 nucleotides agree with TRBD1. J was trimmed by 1 base and V by 4 bases; bases with no gene match: 4. The CDR3 has 15 residues. The germline V gene encodes CDR1 ENHRY and CDR2 SYGVKD.

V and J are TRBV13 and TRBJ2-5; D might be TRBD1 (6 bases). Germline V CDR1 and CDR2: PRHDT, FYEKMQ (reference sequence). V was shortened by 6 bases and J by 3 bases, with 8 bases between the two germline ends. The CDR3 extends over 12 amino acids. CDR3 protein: CASRAGEETQYF. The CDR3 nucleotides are TGTGCCAGCAGGGCAGGGGAAGAGACCCAGTACTTC.

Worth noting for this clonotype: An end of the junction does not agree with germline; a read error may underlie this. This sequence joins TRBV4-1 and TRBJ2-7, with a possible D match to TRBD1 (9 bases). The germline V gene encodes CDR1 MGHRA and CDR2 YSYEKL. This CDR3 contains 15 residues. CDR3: CASGQDGGGTGEQYF. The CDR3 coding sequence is TGCGCCAGCGGCCAAGACGGCGGGGGGACAGGGGAGCAGTACTTC.

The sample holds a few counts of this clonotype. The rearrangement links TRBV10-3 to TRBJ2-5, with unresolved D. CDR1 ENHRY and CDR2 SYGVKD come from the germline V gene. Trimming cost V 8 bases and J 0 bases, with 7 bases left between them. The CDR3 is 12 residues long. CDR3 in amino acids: CAIAVNQETQYF. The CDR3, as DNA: TGTGCCATCGCCGTAAACCAAGAGACCCAGTACTTC.

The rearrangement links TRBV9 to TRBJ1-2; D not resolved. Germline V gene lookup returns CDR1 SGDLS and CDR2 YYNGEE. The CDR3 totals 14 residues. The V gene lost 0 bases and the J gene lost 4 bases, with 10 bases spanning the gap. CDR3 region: CASSVEVRSYGYTF. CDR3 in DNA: TGTGCCAGCAGCGTAGAGGTCAGGAGCTATGGCTACACCTTC.

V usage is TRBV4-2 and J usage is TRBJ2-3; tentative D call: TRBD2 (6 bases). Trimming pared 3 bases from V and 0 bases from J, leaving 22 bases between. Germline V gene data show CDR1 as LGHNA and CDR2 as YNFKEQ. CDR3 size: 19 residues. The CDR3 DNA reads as TGTGCCAGCAGCCATCCCCATGGGGCGGGGCCACGAAGCACAGATACGCAGTATTTT. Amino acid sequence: CASSHPHGAGPRSTDTQYF.

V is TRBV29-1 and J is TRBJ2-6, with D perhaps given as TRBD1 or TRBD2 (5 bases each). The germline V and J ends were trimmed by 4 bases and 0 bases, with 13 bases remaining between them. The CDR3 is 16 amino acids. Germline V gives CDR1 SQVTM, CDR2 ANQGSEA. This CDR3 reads CSVARDVDSGANVLTF. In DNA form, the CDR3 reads TGCAGCGTTGCTAGGGACGTCGACTCTGGGGCCAACGTCCTGACTTTC.

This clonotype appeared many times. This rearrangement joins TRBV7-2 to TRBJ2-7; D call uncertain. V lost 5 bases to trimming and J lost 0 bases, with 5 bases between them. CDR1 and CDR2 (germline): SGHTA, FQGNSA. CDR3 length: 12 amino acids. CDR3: CASSLPSYEQYF. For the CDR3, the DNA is TGTGCCAGCAGCCTCCCCTCCTACGAGCAGTACTTC.

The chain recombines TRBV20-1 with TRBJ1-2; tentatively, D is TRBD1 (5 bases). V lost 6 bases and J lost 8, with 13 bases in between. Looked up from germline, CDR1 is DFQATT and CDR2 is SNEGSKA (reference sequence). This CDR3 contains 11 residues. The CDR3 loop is CSALGDRGYTF. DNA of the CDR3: TGCAGTGCCCTGGGGGATCGAGGCTACACCTTC.

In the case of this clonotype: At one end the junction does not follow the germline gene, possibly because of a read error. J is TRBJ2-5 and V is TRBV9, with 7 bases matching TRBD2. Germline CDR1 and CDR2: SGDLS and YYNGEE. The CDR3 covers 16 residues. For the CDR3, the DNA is TGTGCCAGCAGCGTAGGGGGGGGGACGTACCAGGAGACCCAGTACTTC. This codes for CASSVGGGTYQETQYF.

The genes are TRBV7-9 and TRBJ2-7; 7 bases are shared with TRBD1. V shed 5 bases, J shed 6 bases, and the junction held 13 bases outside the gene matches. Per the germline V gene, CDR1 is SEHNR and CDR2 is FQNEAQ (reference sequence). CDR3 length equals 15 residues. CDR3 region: CASSPRDRDGGEQYF. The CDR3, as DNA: TGTGCCAGCAGCCCACGTGACAGGGATGGAGGCGAGCAGTACTTC.

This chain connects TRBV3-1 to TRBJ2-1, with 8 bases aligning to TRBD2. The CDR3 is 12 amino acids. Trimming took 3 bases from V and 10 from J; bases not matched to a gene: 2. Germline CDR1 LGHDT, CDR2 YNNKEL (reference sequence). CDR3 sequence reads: CASSQIAGEQFF. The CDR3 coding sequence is TGTGCCAGCAGCCAGATAGCGGGAGAGCAGTTCTTC.

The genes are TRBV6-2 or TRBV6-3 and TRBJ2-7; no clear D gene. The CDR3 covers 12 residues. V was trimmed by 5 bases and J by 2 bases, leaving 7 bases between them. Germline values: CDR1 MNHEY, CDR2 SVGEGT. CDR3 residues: CASSPLTYEQYF. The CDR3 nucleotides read TGTGCCAGCAGTCCCCTAACCTACGAGCAGTACTTC.

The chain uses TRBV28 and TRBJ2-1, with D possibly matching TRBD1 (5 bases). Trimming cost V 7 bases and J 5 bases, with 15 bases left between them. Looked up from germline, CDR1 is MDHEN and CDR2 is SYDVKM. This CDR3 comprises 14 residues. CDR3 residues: CASTSGLVNNEQFF. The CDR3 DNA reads TGTGCCAGCACTTCAGGGCTTGTAAACAATGAGCAGTTCTTC.

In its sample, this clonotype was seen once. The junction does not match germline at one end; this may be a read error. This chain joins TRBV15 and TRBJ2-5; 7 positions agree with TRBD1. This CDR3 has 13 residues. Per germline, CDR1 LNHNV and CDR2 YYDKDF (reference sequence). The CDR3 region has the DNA TGTGCCACCAGCAGGGGACAGCAAGAGACCCGGTACTTC. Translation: CATSRGQQETRYF.

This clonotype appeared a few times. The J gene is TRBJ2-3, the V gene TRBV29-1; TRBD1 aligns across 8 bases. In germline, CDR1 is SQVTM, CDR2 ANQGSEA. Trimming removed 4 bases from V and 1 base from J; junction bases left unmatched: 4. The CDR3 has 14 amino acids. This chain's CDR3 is CSVGRQGRTDTQYF. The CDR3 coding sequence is TGCAGCGTTGGCCGACAGGGGCGCACAGATACGCAGTATTTT.

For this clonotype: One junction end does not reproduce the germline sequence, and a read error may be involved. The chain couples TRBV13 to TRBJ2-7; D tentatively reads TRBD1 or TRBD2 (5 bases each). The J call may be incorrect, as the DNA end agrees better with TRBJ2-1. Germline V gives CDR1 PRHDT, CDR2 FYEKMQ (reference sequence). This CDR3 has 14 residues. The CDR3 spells CVSSRPNNGGEQFF. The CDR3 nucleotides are TGTGTCAGCAGTCGACCGAACAATGGGGGTGAGCAGTTCTTC.

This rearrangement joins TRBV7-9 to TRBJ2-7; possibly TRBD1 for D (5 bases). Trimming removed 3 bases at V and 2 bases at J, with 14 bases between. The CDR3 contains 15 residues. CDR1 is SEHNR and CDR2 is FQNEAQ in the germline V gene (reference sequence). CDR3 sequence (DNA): TGTGCCAGCAGCTTCCCAGGGATTGCAACCTACGAGCAGTACTTC. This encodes CASSFPGIATYEQYF.

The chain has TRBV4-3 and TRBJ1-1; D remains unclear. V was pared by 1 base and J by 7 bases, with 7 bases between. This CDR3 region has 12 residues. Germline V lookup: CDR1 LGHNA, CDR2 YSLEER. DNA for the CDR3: TGCGCCAGCAGCCAAGGGAGGAGTGAAGCTTTCTTT. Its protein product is CASSQGRSEAFF.

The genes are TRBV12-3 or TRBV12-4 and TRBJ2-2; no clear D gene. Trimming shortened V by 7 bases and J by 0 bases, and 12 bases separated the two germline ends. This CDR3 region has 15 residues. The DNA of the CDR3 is TGTGCCAGCAAGTTGGGCAGTCCGAACACCGGGGAGCTGTTTTTT. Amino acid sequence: CASKLGSPNTGELFF.

The CDR3 sequence is CASSTDRDQETQYF. In nucleotides, the CDR3 is TGTGCCAGCAGTACTGACAGGGACCAAGAGACCCAGTACTTC. This chain joins TRBV6-5 and TRBJ2-5; 7 bases line up with TRBD1. With V trimmed by 5 bases and J by 0 bases, 3 bases remained unmatched. The germline gives CDR1 MNHEY, CDR2 SVGAGI. The CDR3 totals 14 residues.

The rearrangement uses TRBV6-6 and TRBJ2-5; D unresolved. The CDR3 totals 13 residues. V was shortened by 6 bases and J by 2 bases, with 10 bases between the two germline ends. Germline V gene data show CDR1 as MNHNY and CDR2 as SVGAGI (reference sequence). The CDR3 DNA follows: TGTGCCAGCAGCCTACCACAGCAAGAGACCCAGTACTTC. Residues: CASSLPQQETQYF.

The CDR3 reads CAISEVAEKSTYEQYF. The CDR3 region has the DNA TGTGCCATCAGTGAAGTAGCAGAAAAGTCGACCTACGAGCAGTACTTC. The chain links TRBV10-3 to TRBJ2-7; D is uncertain. The germline gives CDR1 ENHRY, CDR2 SYGVKD. This CDR3 region has 16 residues. The ends were cut back, 3 bases at V and 2 bases at J, with 17 bases in the middle.

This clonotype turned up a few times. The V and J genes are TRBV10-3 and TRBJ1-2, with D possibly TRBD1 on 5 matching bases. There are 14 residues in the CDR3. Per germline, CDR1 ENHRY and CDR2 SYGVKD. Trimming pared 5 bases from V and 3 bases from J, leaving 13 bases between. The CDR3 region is CAISPPDRDYGYTF. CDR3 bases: TGTGCCATCAGTCCCCCCGACAGAGACTATGGCTACACCTTC.

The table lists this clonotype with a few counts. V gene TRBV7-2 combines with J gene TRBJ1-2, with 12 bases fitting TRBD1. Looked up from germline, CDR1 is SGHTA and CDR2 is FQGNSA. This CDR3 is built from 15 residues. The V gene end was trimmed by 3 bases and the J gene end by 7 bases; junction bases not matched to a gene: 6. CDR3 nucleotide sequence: TGTGCCAGCAGCTTCTCGGGACAGGGGGCGCGTGGCTACACCTTC. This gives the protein CASSFSGQGARGYTF.

The CDR3 nucleotides are TGTGCCAGCAGAGCTAGCGGGGTACAGTTCTTC. This translates into CASRASGVQFF. The chain is built from TRBV6-5 and TRBJ2-1; 9 positions match TRBD2. Germline lookup yields CDR1 MNHEY and CDR2 SVGAGI. The CDR3 contains 11 residues. The trim removed 6 bases at V and 13 bases at J, leaving 4 bases unmatched.